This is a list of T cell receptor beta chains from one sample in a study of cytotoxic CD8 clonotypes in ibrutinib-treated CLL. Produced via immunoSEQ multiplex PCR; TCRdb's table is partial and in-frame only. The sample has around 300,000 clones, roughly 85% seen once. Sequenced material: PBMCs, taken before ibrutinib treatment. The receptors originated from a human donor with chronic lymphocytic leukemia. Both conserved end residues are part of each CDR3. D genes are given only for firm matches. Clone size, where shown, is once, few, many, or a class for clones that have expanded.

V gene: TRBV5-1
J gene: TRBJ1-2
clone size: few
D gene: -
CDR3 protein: CASSFRDFLNYGYTF
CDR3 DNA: TGCGCCAGCAGCTTTCGGGACTTCCTCAACTATGGCTACACCTTC

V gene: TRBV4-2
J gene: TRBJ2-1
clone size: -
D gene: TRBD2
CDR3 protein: CASSQDLAGIPYNEQFF
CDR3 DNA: TGTGCCAGCAGCCAAGACCTAGCGGGAATCCCCTACAATGAGCAGTTCTTC

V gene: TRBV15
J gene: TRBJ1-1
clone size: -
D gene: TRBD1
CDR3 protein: CATSRDRAGTGTEAFF
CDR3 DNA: TGTGCCACCAGCAGAGATAGGGCAGGGACAGGGACTGAAGCTTTCTTT

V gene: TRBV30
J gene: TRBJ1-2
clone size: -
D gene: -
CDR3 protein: CAWSETTWRSPQPNYGYTF
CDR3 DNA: TGTGCCTGGAGTGAAACGACCTGGAGATCACCTCAGCCCAACTATGGCTACACCTTC

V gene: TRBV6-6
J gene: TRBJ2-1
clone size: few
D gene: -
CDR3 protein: CASSSTGTINNEQFF
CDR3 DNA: TGTGCCAGCAGTAGTACCGGGACAATTAACAATGAGCAGTTCTTC

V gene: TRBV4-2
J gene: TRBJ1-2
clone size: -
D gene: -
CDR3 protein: CASSQVQGGDYGYTF
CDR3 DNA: TGTGCCAGCAGCCAGGTACAGGGTGGGGACTATGGCTACACCTTC

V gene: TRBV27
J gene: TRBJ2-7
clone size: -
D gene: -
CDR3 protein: CASSSIEQGYEQYF
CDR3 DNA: TGTGCCAGCAGTTCGATTGAACAGGGCTACGAGCAGTACTTC

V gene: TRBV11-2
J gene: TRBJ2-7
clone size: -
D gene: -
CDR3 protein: CASSFRDEQYF
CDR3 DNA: TGTGCCAGCAGCTTTAGGGACGAGCAGTACTTC

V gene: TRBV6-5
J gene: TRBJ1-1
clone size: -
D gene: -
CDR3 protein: CASSYAPDTEAFF
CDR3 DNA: TGTGCCAGCAGTTATGCACCCGACACTGAAGCTTTCTTT

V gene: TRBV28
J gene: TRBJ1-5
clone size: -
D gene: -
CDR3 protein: CASNGQQSNQPQHF
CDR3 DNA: TGTGCCAGCAACGGACAGCAGAGCAATCAGCCCCAGCATTTT

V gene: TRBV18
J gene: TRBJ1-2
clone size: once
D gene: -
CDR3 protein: CASSRRVYGYTF
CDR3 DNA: TGTGCCAGCTCACGGCGGGTATATGGCTACACCTTC

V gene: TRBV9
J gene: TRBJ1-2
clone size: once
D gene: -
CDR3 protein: CASSVGVDSTEGGYTF
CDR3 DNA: TGTGCCAGCAGCGTAGGGGTAGACAGCACGGAAGGTGGCTACACCTTC

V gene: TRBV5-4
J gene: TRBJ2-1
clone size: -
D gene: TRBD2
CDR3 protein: CASSLEGGLADNEQFF
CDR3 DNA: TGTGCCAGCAGCTTGGAGGGGGGACTAGCGGACAATGAGCAGTTCTTC

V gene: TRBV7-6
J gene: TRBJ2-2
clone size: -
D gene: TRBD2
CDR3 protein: CASSVSSGSNTGELFF
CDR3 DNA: TGTGCCAGCAGCGTCTCTAGCGGTTCGAACACCGGGGAGCTGTTTTTT

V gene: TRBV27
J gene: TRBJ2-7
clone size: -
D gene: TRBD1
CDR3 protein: CASSKGAFLHEQYF
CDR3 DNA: TGTGCCAGCAGTAAGGGGGCGTTTTTACACGAGCAGTACTTC

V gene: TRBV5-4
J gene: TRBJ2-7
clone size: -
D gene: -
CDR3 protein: CASSLLGDVSYEQYF
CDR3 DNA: TGTGCCAGCAGCCTGTTGGGGGATGTATCCTACGAGCAGTACTTC

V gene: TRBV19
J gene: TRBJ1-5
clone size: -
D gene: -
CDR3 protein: CASSLRGGQPQHF
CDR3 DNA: TGTGCCAGTAGTCTTAGGGGTGGACAGCCCCAGCATTTT

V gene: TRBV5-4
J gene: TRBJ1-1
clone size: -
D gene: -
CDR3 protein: CASSPQGNTEAFF
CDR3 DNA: TGTGCCAGCAGCCCACAGGGGAACACTGAAGCTTTCTTT

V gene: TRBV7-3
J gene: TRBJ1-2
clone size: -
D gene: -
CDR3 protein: CASSPTPGHTYGYTF
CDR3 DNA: TGTGCCAGCAGCCCAACTCCGGGACACACCTATGGCTACACCTTC

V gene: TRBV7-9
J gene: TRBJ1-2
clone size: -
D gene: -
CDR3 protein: CASSLTYGYTF
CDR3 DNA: TGTGCCAGCAGCTTAACTTACGGCTACACCTTC

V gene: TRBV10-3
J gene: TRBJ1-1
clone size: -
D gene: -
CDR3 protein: CAISGDYLIAEAFF
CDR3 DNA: TGTGCCATCAGTGGGGACTATCTAATCGCTGAAGCTTTCTTT